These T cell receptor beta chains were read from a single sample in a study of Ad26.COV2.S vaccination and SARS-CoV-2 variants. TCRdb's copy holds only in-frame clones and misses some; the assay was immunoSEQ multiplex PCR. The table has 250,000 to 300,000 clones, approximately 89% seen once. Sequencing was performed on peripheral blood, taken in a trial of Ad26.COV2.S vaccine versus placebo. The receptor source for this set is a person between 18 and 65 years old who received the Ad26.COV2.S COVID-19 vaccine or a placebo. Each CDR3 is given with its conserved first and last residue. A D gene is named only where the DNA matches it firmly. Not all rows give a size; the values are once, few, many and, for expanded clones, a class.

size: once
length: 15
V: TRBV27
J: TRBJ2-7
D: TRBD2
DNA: TGTGCCAGCAGTCCCACTAGCGGGTATACCTACGAGCAGTACTTC
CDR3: CASSPTSGYTYEQYF

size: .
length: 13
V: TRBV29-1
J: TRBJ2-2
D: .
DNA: TGCAGCGCCAAGGGTTTGGGGACCGGGGAGCTGTTTTTT
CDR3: CSAKGLGTGELFF

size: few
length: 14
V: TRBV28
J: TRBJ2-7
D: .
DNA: TGTGCCAGCAGTTTGGCTGGAGTTTCCTACGAGCAGTACTTC
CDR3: CASSLAGVSYEQYF

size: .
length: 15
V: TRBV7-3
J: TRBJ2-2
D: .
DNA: TGTGCCAGCAGCTTAGGGGTTTACAACACCGGGGAGCTGTTTTTT
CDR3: CASSLGVYNTGELFF

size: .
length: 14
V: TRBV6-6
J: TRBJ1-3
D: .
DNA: TGTGCCAGCAGTCATGGGCGCTCTGGAAACACCATATATTTT
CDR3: CASSHGRSGNTIYF

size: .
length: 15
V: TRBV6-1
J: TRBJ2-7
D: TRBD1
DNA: TGTGCCAGCAGTGAAAGGACAGGGGCCTCCTACGAGCAGTACTTC
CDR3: CASSERTGASYEQYF

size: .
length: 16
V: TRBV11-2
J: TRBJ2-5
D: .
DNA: TGTGCCAGCAGCCCCAGGGGGGTGAGTCTCCAAGAGACCCAGTACTTC
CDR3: CASSPRGVSLQETQYF

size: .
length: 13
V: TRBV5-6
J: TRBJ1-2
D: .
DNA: TGTGCCAGCAGCTTGGGGACCGTTAGGGGCTACACCTTC
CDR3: CASSLGTVRGYTF

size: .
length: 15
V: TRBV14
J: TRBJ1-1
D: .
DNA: TGTGCCAGCAGCCTCTCGGGAAGGGGGAACACTGAAGCTTTCTTT
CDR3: CASSLSGRGNTEAFF

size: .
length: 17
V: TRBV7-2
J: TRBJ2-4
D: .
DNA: TGTGCCAGCAGCTTATCTCGCGGTAGGGGAGCCAAAAACATTCAGTACTTC
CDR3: CASSLSRGRGAKNIQYF

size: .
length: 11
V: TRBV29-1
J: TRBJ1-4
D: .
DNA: TGCAGCGTCGACGACAGAGAAAAACTGTTTTTT
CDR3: CSVDDREKLFF

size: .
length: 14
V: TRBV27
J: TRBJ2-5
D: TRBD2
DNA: TGTGCCAGCAGTTTACTCGGGGAGGGGGAGACCCAGTACTTC
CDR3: CASSLLGEGETQYF

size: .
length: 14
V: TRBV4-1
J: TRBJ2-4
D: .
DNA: TGCGCCAGCAGCCACTGGGGGGCGGTTAACATTCAGTACTTC
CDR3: CASSHWGAVNIQYF

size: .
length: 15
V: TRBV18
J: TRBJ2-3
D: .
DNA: TGTGCCAGCTCACCCCAGGTGGGGGGCACAGATACGCAGTATTTT
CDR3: CASSPQVGGTDTQYF

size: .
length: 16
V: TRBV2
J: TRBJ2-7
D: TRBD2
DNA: TGTGCCAGCAGTGATGGACTAGCGGTAACAAGCTACGAGCAGTACTTC
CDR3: CASSDGLAVTSYEQYF

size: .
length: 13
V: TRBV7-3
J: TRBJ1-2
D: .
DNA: TGTGCCAGCAGCTTAATACCGAACTATGGCTACACCTTC
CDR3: CASSLIPNYGYTF

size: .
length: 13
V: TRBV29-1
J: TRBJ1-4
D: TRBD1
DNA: TGCAGCGTTGCCGGGACAGGGGTTGGAAAACTGTTTTTT
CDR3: CSVAGTGVGKLFF

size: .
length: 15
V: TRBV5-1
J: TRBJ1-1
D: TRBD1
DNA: TGCGCCAGCAGCGAACAGGGGGCGGTGAACACTGAAGCTTTCTTT
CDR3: CASSEQGAVNTEAFF

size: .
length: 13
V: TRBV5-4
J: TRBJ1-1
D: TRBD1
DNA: TGTGCCAGCAGCAGTACAGGGGTCACTGAAGCTTTCTTT
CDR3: CASSSTGVTEAFF

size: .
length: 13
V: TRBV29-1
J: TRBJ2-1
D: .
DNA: TGCAGCGTTTGGCATCCGCCCCCCAATGAGCAGTTCTTC
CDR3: CSVWHPPPNEQFF

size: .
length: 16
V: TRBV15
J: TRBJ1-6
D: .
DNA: TGTGCCACCAGCAGGCCTGGGGGCAGGGTCATTTCACCCCTCCACTTT
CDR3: CATSRPGGRVISPLHF

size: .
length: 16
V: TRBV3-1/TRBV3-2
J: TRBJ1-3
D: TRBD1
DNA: TGTGCCAGCAGCCGGACAGGTAGAAGCTCTGGAAACACCATATATTTT
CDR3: CASSRTGRSSGNTIYF

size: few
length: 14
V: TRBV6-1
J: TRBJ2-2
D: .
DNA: TGTGCCAGCAGTGAAGCGTGGCTCACCGGGGAGCTGTTTTTT
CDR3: CASSEAWLTGELFF

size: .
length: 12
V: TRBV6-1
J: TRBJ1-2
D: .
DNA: TGTGCCAGCAGTGAAGGCGTGGTTGGCTACACCTTC
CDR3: CASSEGVVGYTF

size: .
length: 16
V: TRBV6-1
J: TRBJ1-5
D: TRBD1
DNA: TGTGCCAGCAGTGGCGACAGGGGAAATAGCAATCAGCCCCAGCATTTT
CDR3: CASSGDRGNSNQPQHF

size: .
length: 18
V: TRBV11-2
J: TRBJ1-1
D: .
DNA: TGTGCCAGCAGCCATCCGCCGGGATCCCTTAGGCTGAACACTGAAGCTTTCTTT
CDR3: CASSHPPGSLRLNTEAFF

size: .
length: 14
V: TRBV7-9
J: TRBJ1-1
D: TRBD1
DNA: TGTGCCAGCAGCACCGGACAGGTATGGACTGAAGCTTTCTTT
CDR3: CASSTGQVWTEAFF

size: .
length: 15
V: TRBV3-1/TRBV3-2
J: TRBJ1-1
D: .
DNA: TGTGCCAGCAGCCCTTACGCCAACATGAACACTGAAGCTTTCTTT
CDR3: CASSPYANMNTEAFF

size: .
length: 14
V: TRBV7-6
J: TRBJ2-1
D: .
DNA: TGTGCCAGCAGCTTCGTCGGCTCTCTTCATGAGCAGTTCTTC
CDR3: CASSFVGSLHEQFF